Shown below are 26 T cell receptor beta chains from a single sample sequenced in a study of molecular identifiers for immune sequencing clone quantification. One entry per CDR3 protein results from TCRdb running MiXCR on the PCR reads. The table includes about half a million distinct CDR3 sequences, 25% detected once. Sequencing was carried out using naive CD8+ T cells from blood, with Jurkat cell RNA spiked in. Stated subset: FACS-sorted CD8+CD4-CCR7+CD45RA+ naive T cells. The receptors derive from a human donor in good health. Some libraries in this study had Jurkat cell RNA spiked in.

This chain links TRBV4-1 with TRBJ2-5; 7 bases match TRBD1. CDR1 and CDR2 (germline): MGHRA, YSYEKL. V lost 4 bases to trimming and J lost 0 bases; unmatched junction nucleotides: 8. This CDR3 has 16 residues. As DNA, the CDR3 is TGCGCCAGCAGCCCCGAGACAGGGTTATACCAAGAGACCCAGTACTTC. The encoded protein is CASSPETGLYQETQYF.

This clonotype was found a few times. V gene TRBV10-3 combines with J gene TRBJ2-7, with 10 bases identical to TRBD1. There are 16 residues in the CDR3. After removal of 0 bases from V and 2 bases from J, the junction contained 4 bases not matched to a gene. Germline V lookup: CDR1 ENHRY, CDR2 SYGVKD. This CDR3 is CAISESRGTGAYEQYF. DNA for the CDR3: TGTGCCATCAGTGAGTCGAGAGGGACAGGGGCCTACGAGCAGTACTTC.

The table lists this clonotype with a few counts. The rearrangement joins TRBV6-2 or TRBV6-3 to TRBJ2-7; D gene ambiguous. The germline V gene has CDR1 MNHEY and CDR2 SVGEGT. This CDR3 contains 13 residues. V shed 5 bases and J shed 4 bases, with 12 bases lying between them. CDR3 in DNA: TGTGCCAGCAGTGACATCGAACCTTACGAGCAGTACTTC. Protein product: CASSDIEPYEQYF.

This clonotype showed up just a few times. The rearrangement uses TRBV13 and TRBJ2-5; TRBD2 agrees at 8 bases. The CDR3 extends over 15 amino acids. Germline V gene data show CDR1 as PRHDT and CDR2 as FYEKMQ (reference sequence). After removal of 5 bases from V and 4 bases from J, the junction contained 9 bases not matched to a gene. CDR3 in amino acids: CASSTGPAGAETQYF. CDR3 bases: TGTGCCAGCAGCACTGGGCCAGCGGGAGCAGAGACCCAGTACTTC.

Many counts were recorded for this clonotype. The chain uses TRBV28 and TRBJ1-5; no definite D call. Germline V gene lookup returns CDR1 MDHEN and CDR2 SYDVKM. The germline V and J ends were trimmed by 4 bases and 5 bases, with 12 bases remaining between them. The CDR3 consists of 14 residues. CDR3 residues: CASSSRGVDQPQHF. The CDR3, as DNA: TGTGCCAGCAGTTCCCGCGGGGTGGATCAGCCCCAGCATTTT.

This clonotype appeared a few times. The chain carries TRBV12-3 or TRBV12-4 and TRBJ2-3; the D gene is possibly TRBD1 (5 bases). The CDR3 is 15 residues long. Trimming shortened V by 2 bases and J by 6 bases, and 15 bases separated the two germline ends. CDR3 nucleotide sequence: TGTGCCAGCAGTTTAATCCCAGGGTTGGCCGATACGCAGTATTTT. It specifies CASSLIPGLADTQYF.

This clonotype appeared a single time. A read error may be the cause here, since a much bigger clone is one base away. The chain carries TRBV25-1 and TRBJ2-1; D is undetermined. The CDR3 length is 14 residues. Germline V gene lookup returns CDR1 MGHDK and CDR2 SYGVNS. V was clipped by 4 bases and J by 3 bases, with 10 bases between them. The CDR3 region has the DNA TGTGCCAGCAGTGTGGTGTCCCACTACAATGAGCAGTTCTTC. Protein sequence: CASSVVSHYNEQFF.

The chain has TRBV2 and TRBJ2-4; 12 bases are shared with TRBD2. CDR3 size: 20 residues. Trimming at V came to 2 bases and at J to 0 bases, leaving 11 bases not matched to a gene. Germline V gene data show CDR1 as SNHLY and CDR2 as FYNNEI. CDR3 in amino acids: CASSELRTSGDPLAKNIQYF. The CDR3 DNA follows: TGTGCCAGCAGTGAACTCCGGACTAGCGGGGACCCCTTAGCCAAAAACATTCAGTACTTC.

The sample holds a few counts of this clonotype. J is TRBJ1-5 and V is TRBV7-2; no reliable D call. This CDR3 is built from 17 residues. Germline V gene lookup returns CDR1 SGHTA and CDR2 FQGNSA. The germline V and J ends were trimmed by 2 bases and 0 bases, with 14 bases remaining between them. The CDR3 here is CASSLIPDGYSNQPQHF. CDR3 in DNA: TGTGCCAGCAGCTTAATCCCGGACGGGTATAGCAATCAGCCCCAGCATTTT.

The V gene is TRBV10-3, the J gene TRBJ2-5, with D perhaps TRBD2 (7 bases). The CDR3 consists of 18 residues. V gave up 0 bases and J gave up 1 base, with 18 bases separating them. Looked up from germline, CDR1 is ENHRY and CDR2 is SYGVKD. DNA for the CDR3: TGTGCCATCAGTGAGTCTGCGGGGGCGGGCAGATCCCAAGAGACCCAGTACTTC. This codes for CAISESAGAGRSQETQYF.

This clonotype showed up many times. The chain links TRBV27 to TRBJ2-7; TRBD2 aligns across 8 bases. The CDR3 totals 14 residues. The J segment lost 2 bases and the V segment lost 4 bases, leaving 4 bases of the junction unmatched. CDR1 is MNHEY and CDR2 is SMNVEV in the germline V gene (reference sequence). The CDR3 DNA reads TGTGCCAGCAGTTCGGGACTAGAAGCCTACGAGCAGTACTTC. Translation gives CASSSGLEAYEQYF.

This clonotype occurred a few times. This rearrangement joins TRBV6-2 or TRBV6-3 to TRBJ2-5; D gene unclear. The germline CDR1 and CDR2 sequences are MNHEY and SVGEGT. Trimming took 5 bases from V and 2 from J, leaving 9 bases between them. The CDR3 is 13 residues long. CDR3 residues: CASSKNGQETQYF. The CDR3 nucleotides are TGTGCCAGCAGTAAAAATGGGCAAGAGACCCAGTACTTC.

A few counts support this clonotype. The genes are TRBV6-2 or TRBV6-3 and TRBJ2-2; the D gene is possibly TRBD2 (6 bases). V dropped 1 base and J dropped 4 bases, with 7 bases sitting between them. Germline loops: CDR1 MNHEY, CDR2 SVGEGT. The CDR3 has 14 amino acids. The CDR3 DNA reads TGTGCCAGCAGTTACTACGGGGGCACCGGGGAGCTGTTTTTT. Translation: CASSYYGGTGELFF.

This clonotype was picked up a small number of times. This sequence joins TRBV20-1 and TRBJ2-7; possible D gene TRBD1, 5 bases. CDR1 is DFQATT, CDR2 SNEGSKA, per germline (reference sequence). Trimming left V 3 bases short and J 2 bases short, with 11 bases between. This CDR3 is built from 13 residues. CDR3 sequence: CSARVGATYEQYF. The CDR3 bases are TGCAGTGCTAGGGTAGGGGCTACCTACGAGCAGTACTTC.

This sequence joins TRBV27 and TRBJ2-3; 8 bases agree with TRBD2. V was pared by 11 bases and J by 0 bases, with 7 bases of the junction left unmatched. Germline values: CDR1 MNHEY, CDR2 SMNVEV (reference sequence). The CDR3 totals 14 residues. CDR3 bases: TGTGCCTCCGGGGGGGCCTTTAGCACAGATACGCAGTATTTT. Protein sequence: CASGGAFSTDTQYF.

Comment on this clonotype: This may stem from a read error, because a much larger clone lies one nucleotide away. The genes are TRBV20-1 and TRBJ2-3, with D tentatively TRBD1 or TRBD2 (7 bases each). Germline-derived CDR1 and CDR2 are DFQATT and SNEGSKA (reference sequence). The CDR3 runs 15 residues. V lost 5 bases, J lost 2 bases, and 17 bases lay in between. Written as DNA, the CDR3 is TGCAGTGCTGGGAGGGACAGCGGGGCCACAGATACGCAGTATTTT. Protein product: CSAGRDSGATDTQYF.

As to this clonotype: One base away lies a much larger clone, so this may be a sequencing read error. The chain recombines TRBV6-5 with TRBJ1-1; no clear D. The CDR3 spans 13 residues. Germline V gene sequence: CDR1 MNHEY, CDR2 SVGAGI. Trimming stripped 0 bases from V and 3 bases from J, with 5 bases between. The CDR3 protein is CASSYSEYTEAFF. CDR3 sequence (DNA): TGTGCCAGCAGTTACTCGGAATACACTGAAGCTTTCTTT.

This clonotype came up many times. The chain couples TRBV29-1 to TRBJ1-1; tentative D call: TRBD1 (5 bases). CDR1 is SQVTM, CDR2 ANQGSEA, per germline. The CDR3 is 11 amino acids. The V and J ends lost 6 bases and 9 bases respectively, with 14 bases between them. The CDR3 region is CSVATEIQAFF. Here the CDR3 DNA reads TGCAGCGTGGCGACAGAAATCCAAGCTTTCTTT. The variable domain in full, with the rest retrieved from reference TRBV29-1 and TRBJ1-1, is SAVISQKPSRDICQRGTSLTIQCQVDSQVTMMFWYRQQPGQSLTLIATANQGSEATYESGFVIDKFPISRPNLTFSTLTVSNMSPEDSSIYLCSVATEIQAFFGQGTRLTVV.

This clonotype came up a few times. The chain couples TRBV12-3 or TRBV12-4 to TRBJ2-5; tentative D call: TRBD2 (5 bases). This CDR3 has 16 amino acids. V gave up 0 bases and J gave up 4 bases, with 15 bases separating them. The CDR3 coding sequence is TGTGCCAGCAGTTTAGCCCACTCGTTAAGCGGAGAGACCCAGTACTTC. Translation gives CASSLAHSLSGETQYF.

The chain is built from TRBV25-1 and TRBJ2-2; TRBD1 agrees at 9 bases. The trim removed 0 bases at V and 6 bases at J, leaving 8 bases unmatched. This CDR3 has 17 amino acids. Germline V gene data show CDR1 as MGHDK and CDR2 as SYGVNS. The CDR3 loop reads CASSEYLDRGLAGELFF. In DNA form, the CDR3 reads TGTGCCAGCAGTGAATATCTGGACAGGGGTCTCGCCGGGGAGCTGTTTTTT.

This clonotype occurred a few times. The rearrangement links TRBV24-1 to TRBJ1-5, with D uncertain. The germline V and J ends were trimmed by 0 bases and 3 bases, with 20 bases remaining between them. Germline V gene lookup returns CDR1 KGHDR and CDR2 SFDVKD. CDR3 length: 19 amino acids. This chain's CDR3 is CATSDLHTPPGSLNQPQHF. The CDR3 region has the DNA TGTGCCACCAGTGATTTGCATACCCCTCCGGGGTCCCTCAATCAGCCCCAGCATTTT.

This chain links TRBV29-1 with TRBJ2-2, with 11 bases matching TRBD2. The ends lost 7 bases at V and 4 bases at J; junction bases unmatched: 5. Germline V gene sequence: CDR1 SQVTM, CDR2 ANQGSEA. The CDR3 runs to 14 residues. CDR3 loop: CSATSGAPTGELFF. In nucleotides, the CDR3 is TGCAGCGCGACTAGCGGGGCACCCACCGGGGAGCTGTTTTTT.

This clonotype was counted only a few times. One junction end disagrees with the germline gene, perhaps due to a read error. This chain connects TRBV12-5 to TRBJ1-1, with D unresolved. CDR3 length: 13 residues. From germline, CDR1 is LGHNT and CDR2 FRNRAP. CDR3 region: CASGLDTNTGAFF. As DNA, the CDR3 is TGTGCTAGTGGTTTGGACACGAACACTGGAGCTTTCTTT.

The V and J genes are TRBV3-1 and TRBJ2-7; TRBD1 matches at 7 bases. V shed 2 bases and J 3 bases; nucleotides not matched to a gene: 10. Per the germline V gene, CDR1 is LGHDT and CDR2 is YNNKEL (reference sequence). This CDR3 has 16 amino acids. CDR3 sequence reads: CASSQWSGTENYEQYF. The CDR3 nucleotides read TGTGCCAGCAGCCAATGGTCTGGGACAGAAAACTACGAGCAGTACTTC.

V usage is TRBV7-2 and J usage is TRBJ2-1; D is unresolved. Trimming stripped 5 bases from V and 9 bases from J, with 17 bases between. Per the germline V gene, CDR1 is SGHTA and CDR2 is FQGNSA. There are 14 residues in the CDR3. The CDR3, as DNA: TGTGCCAGCAGCCTCCCCGGACGGCCTTCTGAGCAGTTCTTC. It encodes CASSLPGRPSEQFF. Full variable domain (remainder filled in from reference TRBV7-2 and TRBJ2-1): GAGVSQSPSNKVTEKGKDVELRCDPISGHTALYWYRQSLGQGLEFLIYFQGNSAPDKSGLPSDRFSAERTGGSVSTLTIQRTQQEDSAVYLCASSLPGRPSEQFFGPGTRLTVL.

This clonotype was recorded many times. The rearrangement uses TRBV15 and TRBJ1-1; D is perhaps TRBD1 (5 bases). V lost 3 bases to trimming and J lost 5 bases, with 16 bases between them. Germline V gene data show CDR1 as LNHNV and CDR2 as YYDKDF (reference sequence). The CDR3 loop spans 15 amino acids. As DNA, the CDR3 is TGTGCCACCAGCAGGCGACGCGAGGGACCTACTGAAGCTTTCTTT. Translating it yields CATSRRREGPTEAFF.